This TCR beta chain was recorded in a study of cytomegalovirus exposure and HLA in healthy donors. The study ran its PCR with 60 Vbeta and 13 Jbeta primers. Sequencing used immunoSEQ multiplex PCR; TCRdb keeps in-frame clones, though not all of them. Found here are approximately 150,000 clones, about 83% of them singletons; the top ten hold 0.85% to 1%. CDR1 is SGHRS, CDR2 YFSETQ, per germline. Trimming took 0 bases from V and 9 from J; bases not matched to a gene: 3. This CDR3 has 14 residues. Source material: PBMCs. The rearrangement joins TRBV5-1 to TRBJ2-1; TRBD1 agrees at 10 bases. The receptor's source is a woman aged 30 to 39 in good health and CMV-seronegative. The CDR3: CASSLDGQGGEQFF. The CDR3, as DNA: TGCGCCAGCAGCTTGGACGGACAGGGGGGTGAGCAGTTCTTC.